This TCR beta chain was identified during a study of beta chain features in type 1 diabetes. Findings and caveats of the study: All four CD4+ subsets from Type 1 diabetes patients carried moderately but significantly shorter TCRB CDR3s.

As concerns this clone: Antigen unknown.

The investigators reverse transcribed all of the isolated RNA, so they sequenced expressed TCRB transcripts. Sequenced naive, central memory and regulatory T cell samples produced an average of roughly 3.6 million reads. Assay: immunoSEQ multiplex PCR; the TCRdb copy retains only in-frame clones and omits some. The table has fewer than 450,000 clones, 13% seen once. The CDR3 is 14 amino acids. The V and J ends lost 0 bases and 3 bases respectively, with 7 bases between them. Germline CDR1 SGHRS, CDR2 YFSETQ. By way of CD45RO/CCR7/CD25/CD127/CD95/CD27, the CD4+ regulatory, stem cell-like memory, central memory and naive cells were sorted. Every sorted population was more than 98% pure.

Sequenced: naive CD4+ T cells from blood. The chain is built from TRBV5-1 and TRBJ1-5; D remains unclear. The sequence came from a woman younger than 35 with type 1 diabetes. The chain's CDR3 is CASSLGHNNQPQHF. The CDR3 nucleotides read TGCGCCAGCAGCTTGGGGCACAACAATCAGCCCCAGCATTTT.